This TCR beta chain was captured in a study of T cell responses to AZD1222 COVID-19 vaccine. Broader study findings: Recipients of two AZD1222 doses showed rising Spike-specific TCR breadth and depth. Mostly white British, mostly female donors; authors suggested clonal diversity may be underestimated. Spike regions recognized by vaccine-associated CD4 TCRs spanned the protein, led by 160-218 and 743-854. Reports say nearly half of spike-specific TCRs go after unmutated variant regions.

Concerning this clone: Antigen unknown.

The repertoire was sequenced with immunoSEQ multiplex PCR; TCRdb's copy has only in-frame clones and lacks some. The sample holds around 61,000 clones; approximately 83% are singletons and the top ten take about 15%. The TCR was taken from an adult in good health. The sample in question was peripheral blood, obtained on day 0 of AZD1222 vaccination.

DNA of the CDR3: TGTGCCAGCAGCGCGACCCCTCTAGGACATGGCTACACCTTC. This translates into CASSATPLGHGYTF. The gene calls are TRBV28 and TRBJ1-2; D remains unclear. There are 14 residues in the CDR3. Between the trimmed V and J ends, which lost 6 bases and 6 bases, there was a span of 17 bases. Germline assignment: CDR1 MDHEN and CDR2 SYDVKM.